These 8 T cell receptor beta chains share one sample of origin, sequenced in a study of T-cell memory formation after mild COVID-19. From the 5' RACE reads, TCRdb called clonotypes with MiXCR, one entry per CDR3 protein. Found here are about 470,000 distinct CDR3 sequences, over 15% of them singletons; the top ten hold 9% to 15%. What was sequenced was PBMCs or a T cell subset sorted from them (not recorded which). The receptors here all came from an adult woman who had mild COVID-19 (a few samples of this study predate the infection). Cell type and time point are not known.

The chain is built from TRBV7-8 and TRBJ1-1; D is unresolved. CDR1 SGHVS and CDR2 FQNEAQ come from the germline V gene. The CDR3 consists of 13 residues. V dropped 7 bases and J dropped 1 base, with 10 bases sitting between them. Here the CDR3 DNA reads TGTGCCAGCACACGGGCCGGGAACACTGAAGCTTTCTTT. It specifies CASTRAGNTEAFF.

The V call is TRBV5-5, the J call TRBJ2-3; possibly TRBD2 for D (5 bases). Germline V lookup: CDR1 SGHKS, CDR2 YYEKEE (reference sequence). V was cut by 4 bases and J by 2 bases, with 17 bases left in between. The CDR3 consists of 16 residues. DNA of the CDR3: TGTGCCAGCAGCCCGATTTATAGCGCGAACACAGATACGCAGTATTTT. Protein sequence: CASSPIYSANTDTQYF.

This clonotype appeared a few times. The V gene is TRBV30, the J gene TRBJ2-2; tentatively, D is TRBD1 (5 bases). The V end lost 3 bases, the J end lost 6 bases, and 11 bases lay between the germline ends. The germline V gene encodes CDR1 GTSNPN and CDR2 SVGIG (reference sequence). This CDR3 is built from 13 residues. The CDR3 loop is CAWRPQGSGELFF. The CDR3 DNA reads TGTGCCTGGAGACCCCAGGGTTCCGGGGAGCTGTTTTTT.

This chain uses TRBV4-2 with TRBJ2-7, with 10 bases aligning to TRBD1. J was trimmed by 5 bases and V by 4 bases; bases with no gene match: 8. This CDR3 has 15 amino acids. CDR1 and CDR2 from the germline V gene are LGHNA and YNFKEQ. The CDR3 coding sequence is TGTGCCAGCAGCCCTAGGGACAGGGGTAATGACGAGCAGTACTTC. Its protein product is CASSPRDRGNDEQYF.

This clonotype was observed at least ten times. CDR3 nucleotides: TGTGCCAGCAGCCCCGGGGAGGGGGGCTACTACGAGCAGTACTTC. Translated, it gives CASSPGEGGYYEQYF. This rearrangement joins TRBV9 to TRBJ2-7; a possible D gene is TRBD2 (7 bases). The CDR3 has 15 amino acids. V lost 4 bases and J lost 3, with 17 bases in between. CDR1 is SGDLS and CDR2 is YYNGEE in the germline V gene.

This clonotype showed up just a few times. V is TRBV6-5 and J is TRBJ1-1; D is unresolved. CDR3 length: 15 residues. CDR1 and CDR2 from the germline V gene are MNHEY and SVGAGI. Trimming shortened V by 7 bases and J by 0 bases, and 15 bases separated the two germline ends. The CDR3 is CASIRDLVMNTEAFF. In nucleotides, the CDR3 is TGTGCCAGCATCCGTGATCTGGTTATGAACACTGAAGCTTTCTTT.

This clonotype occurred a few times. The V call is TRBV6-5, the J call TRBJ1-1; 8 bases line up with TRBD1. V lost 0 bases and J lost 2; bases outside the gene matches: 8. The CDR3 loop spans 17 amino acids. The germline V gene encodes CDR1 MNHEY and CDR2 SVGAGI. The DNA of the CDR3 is TGTGCCAGCAGTTACTCCCCCGGGACAGGCGACAACACTGAAGCTTTCTTT. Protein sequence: CASSYSPGTGDNTEAFF.

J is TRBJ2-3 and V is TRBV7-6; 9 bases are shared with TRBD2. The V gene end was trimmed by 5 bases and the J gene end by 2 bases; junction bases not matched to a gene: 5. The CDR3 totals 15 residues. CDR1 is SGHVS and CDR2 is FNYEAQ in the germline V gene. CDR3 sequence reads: CASSMVAGDTDTQYF. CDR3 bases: TGTGCCAGCAGCATGGTAGCGGGAGACACAGATACGCAGTATTTT. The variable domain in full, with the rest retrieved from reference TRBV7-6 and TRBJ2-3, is GAGVSQSPRYKVTKRGQDVALRCDPISGHVSLYWYRQALGQGPEFLTYFNYEAQQDKSGLPNDRFSAERPEGSISTLTIQRTEQRDSAMYRCASSMVAGDTDTQYFGPGTRLTVL.